The subject of this entry is one T cell receptor (beta chain). Trimming shortened V by 0 bases and J by 8 bases, and 14 bases separated the two germline ends. Germline CDR1 and CDR2: SGHTA and FQGNSA. CDR3 length: 16 amino acids. The sample comes from a study of post-analysis software for immune sequencing data. Libraries were made from TCR beta cDNA, and they carried unique molecular identifiers. Each CDR3 protein gets one entry after TCRdb re-called the PCR reads with MiXCR. The sample has roughly 160,000 distinct CDR3 sequences; 35% to 40% are singletons. The sequenced sample was blood, obtained after autologous hematopoietic stem cell transplantation. The origin of this receptor is a girl aged 5 to 17 with multiple sclerosis. The genes are TRBV7-2 and TRBJ1-6; D is possibly TRBD1 (5 bases). The CDR3 DNA reads TGTGCCAGCAGCTTAGCGGCAGGGATAGGGGATTCACCCCTCCACTTT. This sequence encodes CASSLAAGIGDSPLHF. Complete variable domain (other parts from reference TRBV7-2 and TRBJ1-6): GAGVSQSPSNKVTEKGKDVELRCDPISGHTALYWYRQSLGQGLEFLIYFQGNSAPDKSGLPSDRFSAERTGGSVSTLTIQRTQQEDSAVYLCASSLAAGIGDSPLHFGNGTRLTVT.